The rows below give T cell receptor beta chains drawn from one sample of a study of esophageal squamous cell carcinoma under preoperative chemotherapy. TCRdb independently ran MiXCR on the PCR reads; one entry per CDR3 protein. This sample has around 30,000 distinct CDR3 sequences, with under 60% found just once. The sample was gathered from a patient given preoperative chemotherapy. Receptors originate from a human donor with esophageal squamous cell carcinoma. The donor label of this sample is uncertain. Both conserved end residues are part of each CDR3. D genes are given only for firm matches. The size entry is marked missing in some rows and otherwise reads once, few, many or a size class.

j_gene	v_gene	d_gene	abundance	CDR3nt	CDR3aa
TRBJ2-5	TRBV12-3/TRBV12-4	TRBD2	NA	TGTGCCAGCAGTGTATATCTAGCGGGAGGGCCGGGTGAGACCCAGTACTTC	CASSVYLAGGPGETQYF
TRBJ2-3	TRBV7-2	NA	few	TGTGCCAGCAGCGACCGGAAGAAAGTAGATACGCAGTATTTT	CASSDRKKVDTQYF
TRBJ2-3	TRBV7-2	NA	NA	TGTGCCGTCAGCGGACAGCGTGCCACAGATACGCAGTATTTT	CAVSGQRATDTQYF
TRBJ2-5	TRBV7-3	NA	NA	TGTGCCAGCAGCTTAGCGGGATCGCGCTACAATGAGCAGTACTTC	CASSLAGSRYNEQYF
TRBJ2-7	TRBV7-2	TRBD1	NA	TGTGCCAGCAGCTACGGGCAGGGGGCCAGAGATACGCAGTACTTC	CASSYGQGARDTQYF
TRBJ2-6	TRBV7-3	NA	NA	TGTGCCAGCAGCTCCCGCCTGGGGGGCTTTGGGGCCAACGTCCTGACTTTC	CASSSRLGGFGANVLTF
TRBJ2-5	TRBV6-1	NA	NA	TGTGCGGGCAGCGCGGGCCGAGACCAAGATACCCAGTACTTT	CAGSAGRDQDTQYF
TRBJ2-3	TRBV6-2/TRBV6-3	NA	many	TGTGCCAGCAGTTCGGGACGGCTGACCACAGATACGCAGTATTTT	CASSSGRLTTDTQYF
TRBJ2-3	TRBV7-2	TRBD2	few	TGTGCGGGGAGCGGGGGCGGGGGCACAGATACGCAGTATTTC	CAGSGGGGTDTQYF
TRBJ2-4	TRBV12-3/TRBV12-4	NA	NA	TGTGCCAGCAGTGCTACGGGGCGGGGAGCCAAAAACATGCAGTATTTC	CASSATGRGAKNMQYF
TRBJ2-1	TRBV11-3	NA	NA	TGTGCCAGCAGCTTAATCAGGGGCCATGAGCAGTTCTTC	CASSLIRGHEQFF
TRBJ2-4	TRBV7-3	NA	NA	TGCGGCAGCACGCAGTTGTGTACCAAAAATATTCAGTATTTC	CGSTQLCTKNIQYF
TRBJ1-6	TRBV30	NA	NA	TGTGCCTGGAGTATACAGGGTGATTCACCCCTCCACTTT	CAWSIQGDSPLHF
TRBJ2-3	TRBV7-9	TRBD1	few	TGTGCCAGTCTGGCTCCGTGGGTCAGGGGGCCCGATACGCAGTATTTT	CASLAPWVRGPDTQYF
TRBJ2-3	TRBV11-1	TRBD2	NA	TGTGCCAGCAGCTTGGGGCCTAGCGGGATGAACACCGGGGAGCAGTATTTT	CASSLGPSGMNTGEQYF
TRBJ2-3	TRBV11-3	TRBD2	NA	TGTGCCAGCAGCCGCGAAGCGGGGCCGGGAGCCGTAAACACGCAGTACTTT	CASSREAGPGAVNTQYF
TRBJ2-4	TRBV7-6	NA	NA	TGCGGCGGCACGGCGCTGGGAGCCAAAAACACTCAGTACTTC	CGGTALGAKNTQYF
TRBJ2-4	TRBV6-1	NA	many	TGTGCCAGCAGTGAAGTGTGGGGAAACATTCAGTACTTC	CASSEVWGNIQYF